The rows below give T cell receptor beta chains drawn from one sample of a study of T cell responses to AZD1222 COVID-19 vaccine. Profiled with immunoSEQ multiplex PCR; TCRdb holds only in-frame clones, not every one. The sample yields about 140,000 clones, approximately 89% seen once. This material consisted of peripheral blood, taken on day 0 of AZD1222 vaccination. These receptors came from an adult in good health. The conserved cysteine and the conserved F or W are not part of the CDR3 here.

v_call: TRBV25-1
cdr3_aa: ASSALTSSYNEQF

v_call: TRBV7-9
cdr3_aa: ASSTRASPDGGYT

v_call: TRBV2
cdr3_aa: ASRGGLRSYEQY

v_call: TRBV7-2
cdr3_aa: ASSPTAGQGYEQY

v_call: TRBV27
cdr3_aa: ASRITNTGELF

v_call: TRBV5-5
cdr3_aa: ASRPGLGGNTIY

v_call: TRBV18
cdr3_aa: ASSPGLSEQY

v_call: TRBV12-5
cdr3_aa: ASGLSQDRKVSGANVLT

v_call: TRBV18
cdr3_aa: ASSPSSETQY

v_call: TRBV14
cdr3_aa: ASSQRTATLAKNIQY

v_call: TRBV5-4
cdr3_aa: ASRRDVYYEQY

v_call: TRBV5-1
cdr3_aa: ASSLTGQGGSPLH

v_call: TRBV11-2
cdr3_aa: ASSYRFPGLADNEQF

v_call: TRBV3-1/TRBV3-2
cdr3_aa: ASSPRDRFYNEQF

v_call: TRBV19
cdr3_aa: ASSIDLREQY

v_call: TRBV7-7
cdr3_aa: ASSLGVKGEGPYNEQF

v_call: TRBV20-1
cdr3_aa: SARSQGYT

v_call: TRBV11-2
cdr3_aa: ASSSRTLGNSPLH

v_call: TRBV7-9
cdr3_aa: ASSLAKGDYGYT

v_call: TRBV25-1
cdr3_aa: ASSAGDIQY